This T cell receptor beta chain was recovered during a study of blood T cell repertoires in COVID-19. Study-wide context: From the United States, Italy and Spain came samples of acute and convalescent COVID-19. T cells, B-cell-depleted T cells, or PBMCs provided the cDNA or gDNA that served as material.

Authors' processing steps: Reference gene primer amplification in the assay estimated nucleated cell counts. The table came from immunoSEQ multiplex PCR; TCRdb's copy has only in-frame clones and leaves some out. The V and J calls and the clone size are those of that table, but D and trimming were determined from the DNA. The sample lists about 53,000 clones, approximately 84% occurring once. The CDR3 contains 17 residues. The V end lost 1 base, the J end lost 4 bases, and 21 bases lay between the germline ends. Germline assignment: CDR1 SGHKS and CDR2 YYEKEE (reference sequence). This rearrangement joins TRBV5-5 to TRBJ2-7, with D possibly being TRBD2 (6 bases). This TCR derives from a human donor in a cohort sampled during active COVID-19. Sequencing used peripheral blood. The CDR3 is CASSLSFGGRGSYEQYF. CDR3 bases: TGTGCCAGCAGCTTGAGTTTTGGAGGGAGAGGGTCTTACGAGCAGTACTTC.